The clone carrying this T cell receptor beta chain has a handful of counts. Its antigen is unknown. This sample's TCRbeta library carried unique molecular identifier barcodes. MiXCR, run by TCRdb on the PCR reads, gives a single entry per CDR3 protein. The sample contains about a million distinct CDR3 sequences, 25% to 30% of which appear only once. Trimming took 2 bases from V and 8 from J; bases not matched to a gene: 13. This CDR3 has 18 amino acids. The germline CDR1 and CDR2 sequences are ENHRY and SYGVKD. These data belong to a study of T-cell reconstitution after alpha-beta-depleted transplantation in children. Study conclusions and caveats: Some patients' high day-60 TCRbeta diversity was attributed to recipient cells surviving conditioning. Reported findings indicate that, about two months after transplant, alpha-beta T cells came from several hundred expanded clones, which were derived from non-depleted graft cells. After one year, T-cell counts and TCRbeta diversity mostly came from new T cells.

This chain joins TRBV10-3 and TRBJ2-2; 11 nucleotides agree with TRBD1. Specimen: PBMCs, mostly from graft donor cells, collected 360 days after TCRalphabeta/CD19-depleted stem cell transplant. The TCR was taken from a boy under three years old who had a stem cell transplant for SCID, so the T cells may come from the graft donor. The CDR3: CAISEPFGTGGLSGELFF. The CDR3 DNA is TGTGCCATCAGTGAGCCCTTCGGGACAGGGGGATTATCGGGGGAGCTGTTTTTT.